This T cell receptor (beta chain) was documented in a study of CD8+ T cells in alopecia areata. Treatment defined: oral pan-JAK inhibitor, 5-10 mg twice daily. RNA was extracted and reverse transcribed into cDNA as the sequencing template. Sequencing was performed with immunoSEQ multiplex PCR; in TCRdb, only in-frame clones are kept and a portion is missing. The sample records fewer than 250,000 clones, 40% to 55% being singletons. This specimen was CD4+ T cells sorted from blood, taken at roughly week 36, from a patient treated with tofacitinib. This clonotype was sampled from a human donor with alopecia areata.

The CDR3: CASSAAGVGYYEQYF. CDR3 DNA: TGTGCCAGCAGTGCCGCCGGGGTGGGATACTACGAGCAGTACTTC. The V gene is TRBV6-5, the J gene TRBJ2-7, with D perhaps matching TRBD2 (5 bases). The CDR3 covers 15 residues. Trimming shortened V by 5 bases and J by 3 bases, and 17 bases separated the two germline ends. Germline V gives CDR1 MNHEY, CDR2 SVGAGI.